This passage covers 3 T cell receptor beta chains from one sample sequenced in a study of blood T cell repertoires in COVID-19 (dated by TCRdb to the early 2020s). The method behind the library was the immunoSEQ multiplex PCR assay. The immuneACCESS repertoire file appears here via TCRdb, limited to in-frame rearrangements. These files lack a portion of the clones; in checked studies, under half of the deficit traces to unresolved V genes, and the cause of the others is not known. The sample table holds 200,000 to 250,000 clones, of which 65% to 90% were seen once. Of the sample, 5.9% is held by the ten largest clones. The sequenced sample was peripheral blood. Receptor source: a man aged 80 or over with acute or convalescent COVID-19.

Comments on this clone: One end of the junction fails to match germline, which may point to a read error. The V and J genes are TRBV2 and TRBJ2-1; 7 bases line up with TRBD2. The CDR3 is 13 residues long. Germline CDR1 is SNHLY and CDR2 is FYNNEI. As DNA, the CDR3 is TGTGCCAGTATGACCCGTCGGCCTAGCGGTTTCCTCTTC. Protein: CASMTRRPSGFLF.

The V and J genes are TRBV4-3 and TRBJ1-2; 8 bases match TRBD1. The length of the CDR3 is 15 residues. The junction had 6 bases not matched to a gene; V was cut back by 4 bases and J by 2 bases. Germline lookup yields CDR1 LGHNA and CDR2 YSLEER. The CDR3 coding sequence is TGCGCCAGCAGCCCGAGACAGGGGAAAAACTATGGCTACACCTTC. Residues: CASSPRQGKNYGYTF.

The chain is built from TRBV7-2 and TRBJ1-1, with TRBD1 as a possible D gene (6 bases). The CDR3 spans 12 residues. Trimming stripped 3 bases from V and 8 bases from J, with 10 bases between. Germline V lookup: CDR1 SGHTA, CDR2 FQGNSA. This chain's CDR3 is CASSFADREAFF. CDR3 DNA: TGTGCCAGCAGCTTCGCGGACAGAGAAGCTTTCTTT.